These T cell receptor beta chains were read from a single sample in a study of CD8+ T cells in alopecia areata. Assay: immunoSEQ multiplex PCR; the TCRdb copy retains only in-frame clones and omits some. The table records around 120,000 clones, around 60% of them present only once. The source was CD4+ T cells sorted from blood, collected at week 4, from a patient treated with tofacitinib. These TCRs come from a human donor with alopecia areata. The CDR3 runs from the conserved cysteine through the conserved F or W. A D gene is named only where the DNA matches it firmly. Clone size is stated in some rows and not others, as once, few, many or a class when expanded.

D | size | J | V | DNA | CDR3
NA | NA | TRBJ2-1 | TRBV5-6 | TGTGCCAGCAGTTTGTCTGGGACTGACTATAACAATGAGCAGTTCTTC | CASSLSGTDYNNEQFF
TRBD2 | NA | TRBJ2-3 | TRBV6-5 | TGTGCCGCGTACGGGAGGGCCGCAGATACGCAGTATTTT | CAAYGRAADTQYF
NA | NA | TRBJ1-2 | TRBV5-6 | TGTGCCAGCAGCCTGGTTGCGAATCCCTATGGCTACACCTTC | CASSLVANPYGYTF
NA | few | TRBJ2-7 | TRBV5-1 | TGCGCCAGCAGCCTACGGGACGCTTCCTACGAGCAGTACTTC | CASSLRDASYEQYF
NA | NA | TRBJ2-5 | TRBV9 | TGTGCCAGCAGCGTAGGCGAGGTTAAAGAGACCCAGTACTTC | CASSVGEVKETQYF
TRBD1 | NA | TRBJ2-5 | TRBV19 | TGTGCCAGTAGTACCAGGACAGGGGACGAGACCCAGTACTTC | CASSTRTGDETQYF
TRBD2 | few | TRBJ2-5 | TRBV6-5 | TGTGCCAGCAGTTACTCGCGGACTAGCGAACAAGAGACCCAGTACTTC | CASSYSRTSEQETQYF
TRBD2 | NA | TRBJ2-1 | TRBV27 | TGTGCCAGCAGCTACAGCGGGGTGGCCAATGAGCAGTTCTTC | CASSYSGVANEQFF
TRBD1 | NA | TRBJ1-6 | TRBV2 | TGTGCCAGCAGAGGGGGGACAGTAAATTCACCCCTCCACTTT | CASRGGTVNSPLHF
NA | few | TRBJ2-2 | TRBV6-5 | TGTGCCAGCAGTTACGCTGCAGGGGAATCCGGGGAGCTGTTTTTT | CASSYAAGESGELFF
NA | NA | TRBJ2-7 | TRBV6-5 | TGTGCCACTCTCGACAGAGGTTCCTACGAGCAGTACTTC | CATLDRGSYEQYF
NA | NA | TRBJ2-7 | TRBV15 | TGTGCCACCAGCCCCACCCGGGGTTCCCTTGCGAACGAGCAGTACTTC | CATSPTRGSLANEQYF
TRBD2 | NA | TRBJ2-7 | TRBV4-3 | TGCGCCAGCAGCCAGCATCTCGGGACTACCGCCTACGAGCAGTACTTC | CASSQHLGTTAYEQYF
TRBD1 | NA | TRBJ2-7 | TRBV29-1 | TGCAGCGTAGACGGGACAGGGCCCTACGAGCAGTACTTC | CSVDGTGPYEQYF
NA | once | TRBJ2-5 | TRBV11-2 | TGTGCCAGCAGCAAGCGAGGGGCTAGTAAGGGGCAAGAGACCCAGTACTTC | CASSKRGASKGQETQYF
NA | NA | TRBJ2-7 | TRBV30 | TGTGCCTGGAGTGCTCTTGGACGGGAGAGTTACGAGCAGTACTTC | CAWSALGRESYEQYF
NA | NA | TRBJ1-2 | TRBV4-3 | TGCGCCAGCAGCCAAGATGTGGGGTTCTATGGCTACACCTTC | CASSQDVGFYGYTF
TRBD1 | NA | TRBJ1-3 | TRBV7-2 | TGTGCCAGCAGCTTCGACAGGGGCAGTGGAAACACCATATATTTT | CASSFDRGSGNTIYF
TRBD2 | NA | TRBJ2-7 | TRBV7-2 | TGTGCCAGCAGCTTCCACGTGGGGACTGGACTAGCGGGAGTGAAAGAGCAGTACTTC | CASSFHVGTGLAGVKEQYF
NA | NA | TRBJ2-7 | TRBV6-5 | TGTGCCACCAGGAGGGTGGGCGAGCAGTACTTC | CATRRVGEQYF
NA | NA | TRBJ2-7 | TRBV11-2 | TGTGCCAGCAGCGGACTGGGGCCCTACGAGCAGTACTTC | CASSGLGPYEQYF
NA | NA | TRBJ2-7 | TRBV29-1 | TGCAGCGTGGCCGCCAGATCCTACGAGCAGTACTTC | CSVAARSYEQYF
NA | NA | TRBJ1-1 | TRBV5-6 | TGTGCCAGCAGCTTCAGGGGGAACACTGAAGCTTTCTTT | CASSFRGNTEAFF
NA | few | TRBJ1-5 | TRBV29-1 | TGCAGCGTTGAATTGGCCCCGAATCAGCCCCAGCATTTT | CSVELAPNQPQHF
TRBD1 | NA | TRBJ2-7 | TRBV4-1 | TGCGCCAGCAGCCAAGCCGTCCTCCAGGGGGCCTCCTACGAGCAGTACTTC | CASSQAVLQGASYEQYF
TRBD1 | NA | TRBJ2-3 | TRBV30 | TGTGCCTGGAGGACAGGGGGCCCAGATACGCAGTATTTT | CAWRTGGPDTQYF
TRBD1 | once | TRBJ2-3 | TRBV7-3 | TGTGCCAGCAGCCAACAGGGGCGGGATACGCAGTATTTT | CASSQQGRDTQYF
NA | NA | TRBJ1-5 | TRBV6-5 | TGTGCCAGCAGTAGAGGGAGCAATCAGCCCCAGCATTTT | CASSRGSNQPQHF
NA | NA | TRBJ2-5 | TRBV5-6 | TGTGCCAGCAGCTCGAGTAGTATCCAAGAGACCCAGTACTTC | CASSSSSIQETQYF
NA | NA | TRBJ2-1 | TRBV29-1 | TGCAGCCACCATGGAAGGGGGAATGAGCAGTTCTTC | CSHHGRGNEQFF
NA | NA | TRBJ1-3 | TRBV7-2 | TGTGCCAGCAGCTTAATTCGGCGGGAGGGTCTTGCTGGAAACACCATATATTTT | CASSLIRREGLAGNTIYF
TRBD1 | few | TRBJ2-5 | TRBV6-1 | TGTGCCAGCAGTGAAGGACAGGGGCCGGAGACCCAGTACTTC | CASSEGQGPETQYF
NA | NA | TRBJ2-1 | TRBV29-1 | TGCAGCGTTGAACTACCGGGAAGAGGCAATGAGCAGTTCTTC | CSVELPGRGNEQFF
NA | few | TRBJ2-3 | TRBV29-1 | TGCAGCGTTGAAACGGGGGACACAGATACGCAGTATTTT | CSVETGDTDTQYF
NA | once | TRBJ2-1 | TRBV29-1 | TGCAGCGTTGGGGCGAATGAGCAGTTCTTC | CSVGANEQFF
NA | few | TRBJ2-5 | TRBV29-1 | TGCAGCGGGGGAGTCCAAGAGACCCAGTACTTC | CSGGVQETQYF
TRBD1 | NA | TRBJ2-4 | TRBV6-6 | TGTGCCAGCAGTTTACAGGGGATGGCCAAAAACATTCAGTACTTC | CASSLQGMAKNIQYF
TRBD1 | NA | TRBJ2-2 | TRBV29-1 | TGCAGCGCCCTCCGGGACAGGGACACCGGGGAGCTGTTTTTT | CSALRDRDTGELFF
TRBD1 | NA | TRBJ2-5 | TRBV6-1 | TGTGCCAGCAGTGATCAGGGGGTCGGAGAGACCCAGTACTTC | CASSDQGVGETQYF
TRBD2 | NA | TRBJ2-2 | TRBV5-1 | TGCGCCAGCAGCTTGGGTGCTAGCGGGAACACCGGGGAGCTGTTTTTT | CASSLGASGNTGELFF
TRBD2 | few | TRBJ2-3 | TRBV4-2 | TGTGCCAGCAGCCATCTCACTAGCGGGGGCACAGATACGCAGTATTTT | CASSHLTSGGTDTQYF
NA | NA | TRBJ2-3 | TRBV5-6 | TGTGCCAGCAGCGTCACAGATACGCAGTATTTT | CASSVTDTQYF
NA | NA | TRBJ1-1 | TRBV15 | TGTGCCACCAGCAGAGACGGGGGGATGAACACTGAAGCTTTCTTT | CATSRDGGMNTEAFF
NA | once | TRBJ2-3 | TRBV29-1 | TGCAGCGTTGAACAGGGCCGCACAGATACGCAGTATTTT | CSVEQGRTDTQYF
NA | NA | TRBJ1-3 | TRBV9 | TGTGCCAGCAGCGTAGGGTCCTCTGGAAACACCATATATTTT | CASSVGSSGNTIYF
NA | NA | TRBJ2-1 | TRBV15 | TGTGCCACCAGCAGAGATAGGGACACTTCCCATGAGCAGTTCTTC | CATSRDRDTSHEQFF
NA | NA | TRBJ1-2 | TRBV15 | TGTGCCACCAGCAAGAAGGATAGGAAGAACTATGGCTACACCTTC | CATSKKDRKNYGYTF
TRBD1 | NA | TRBJ2-7 | TRBV29-1 | TGCAGCGTTGAAGCGGACAGGGGGTACGAGCAGTACTTC | CSVEADRGYEQYF
NA | NA | TRBJ2-1 | TRBV30 | TGTGCCTTAAGGAGGGCAGCCTACAATGAGCAGTTCTTC | CALRRAAYNEQFF